What follows are 30 T cell receptor beta chains derived from one specimen sequenced in a study of T cell responses to AZD1222 COVID-19 vaccine. Sequencing was performed with immunoSEQ multiplex PCR; in TCRdb, only in-frame clones are kept and a portion is missing. The sample yields some 130,000 clones, more than 75% seen once. The sequencing used peripheral blood, collected on day 0 of AZD1222 vaccination. These receptors were collected from an adult in good health.

The J gene is TRBJ1-1, the V gene TRBV9, with D tentatively TRBD1 (5 bases). The CDR3 is made up of 13 amino acids. Trimming cost V 4 bases and J 6 bases, with 13 bases left between them. Germline V gene lookup returns CDR1 SGDLS and CDR2 YYNGEE. The CDR3 coding sequence is TGTGCCAGCAGCCGTAATATAGGGGCTGAAGCTTTCTTT. This codes for CASSRNIGAEAFF.

V and J are TRBV7-8 and TRBJ2-5; no clear D. The V gene lost 4 bases and the J gene lost 2 bases, with 8 bases spanning the gap. In germline, CDR1 is SGHVS, CDR2 FQNEAQ. CDR3 length: 13 amino acids. The CDR3 nucleotides read TGTGCCAGCAGCTCAGGACCTCAAGAGACCCAGTACTTC. Translation gives CASSSGPQETQYF.

The chain links TRBV9 to TRBJ2-3; 7 bases align to TRBD1. There are 14 residues in the CDR3. Germline V gene sequence: CDR1 SGDLS, CDR2 YYNGEE. With V trimmed by 1 base and J by 3 bases, 2 bases remained unmatched. In nucleotides, the CDR3 is TGTGCCAGCAGCGTATCACAGGGGACAGATACGCAGTATTTT. Its protein product is CASSVSQGTDTQYF.

The genes are TRBV5-4 and TRBJ2-2; D is unresolved. The V end lost 6 bases, the J end lost 4 bases, and 16 bases lay between the germline ends. The CDR3 extends over 15 amino acids. Germline CDR1 and CDR2: SGHNT and YYREEE (reference sequence). The CDR3 protein is CASTLPRMGTGELFF. The CDR3 DNA sequence: TGTGCCAGCACTCTTCCCAGGATGGGCACCGGGGAGCTGTTTTTT.

V is TRBV4-3 and J is TRBJ1-6; D remains unclear. The CDR3 extends over 16 amino acids. V was pared by 4 bases and J by 6 bases, with 16 bases between. The V gene's germline CDR1 is LGHNA and CDR2 YSLEER. The CDR3 DNA is TGCGCCAGCAGCCTAGGGAGGGTCACTTCTAATTCACCCCTCCACTTT. Translating gives CASSLGRVTSNSPLHF.

The chain has TRBV3-1 (or the pseudogene TRBV3-2) and TRBJ2-1; the D is unclear. V was shortened by 3 bases and J by 10 bases, with 10 bases between the two germline ends. From germline, CDR1 is LGHDT and CDR2 YNNKEL (reference sequence). The CDR3 runs 12 residues. For the CDR3, the DNA is TGTGCCAGCAGCCATTCAGCCGGAGAGCAGTTCTTC. It codes for CASSHSAGEQFF.

CDR3 in DNA: TGTGCCAGCAGCGAGGACGGCCGCAAGAGTTCACCCCTCCACTTT. Translating it yields CASSEDGRKSSPLHF. The V gene is TRBV6-6, the J gene TRBJ1-6; no clear D. The CDR3 contains 15 residues. Trimming removed 6 bases from V and 9 bases from J, with 18 bases in between. Per the germline V gene, CDR1 is MNHNY and CDR2 is SVGAGI (reference sequence).

CDR3 region: CASSLRFEQFF. CDR3 nucleotides: TGCGCCAGCAGCCTCCGCTTTGAGCAGTTCTTC. The rearrangement joins TRBV4-1 to TRBJ2-1, with D hard to call. The V end lost 4 bases, the J end lost 9 bases, and 7 bases lay between the germline ends. CDR1 MGHRA and CDR2 YSYEKL come from the germline V gene. This CDR3 has 11 amino acids.

The CDR3 DNA is TGCGCCAGCAGCTTGGAATCACCTAATCAGCCCCAGCATTTT. This codes for CASSLESPNQPQHF. The chain is built from TRBV5-1 and TRBJ1-5; D not resolved. The CDR3 loop spans 14 amino acids. With 0 bases removed from V and 4 bases from J, the gap between germline ends came to 8 bases. Germline V gene sequence: CDR1 SGHRS, CDR2 YFSETQ.

The J gene is TRBJ1-5, the V gene TRBV7-9; D uncertain. This CDR3 spans 15 amino acids. Germline CDR1 reads SEHNR; CDR2 reads FQNEAQ (reference sequence). V was cut by 1 base and J by 4 bases, with 11 bases left in between. The CDR3 nucleotides are TGTGCCAGCAGCTTAGTGGTATGGCCTAATCAGCCCCAGCATTTT. It codes for CASSLVVWPNQPQHF.

In this sample, this clone turned up once. The J gene is TRBJ2-5, the V gene TRBV7-9, with 10 bases identical to TRBD1. V was clipped by 5 bases and J by 5 bases; unmatched bases: 11. Looked up from germline, CDR1 is SEHNR and CDR2 is FQNEAQ (reference sequence). The CDR3 totals 16 residues. The CDR3 sequence is CASSPKVGQGDETQYF. For the CDR3, the DNA is TGTGCCAGCAGCCCCAAAGTTGGACAGGGGGACGAGACCCAGTACTTC. Variable domain in full (rest from reference TRBV7-9 and TRBJ2-5): DTGVSQNPRHKITKRGQNVTFRCDPISEHNRLYWYRQTLGQGPEFLTYFQNEAQLEKSRLLSDRFSAERPKGSFSTLEIQRTEQGDSAMYLCASSPKVGQGDETQYFGPGTRLLVL.

This chain uses TRBV5-1 with TRBJ1-1, with a possible D match to TRBD1 (6 bases). The germline gives CDR1 SGHRS, CDR2 YFSETQ. With 2 bases removed from V and 4 bases from J, the gap between germline ends came to 18 bases. There are 16 residues in the CDR3. The CDR3 protein is CASSFGTLNPSTEAFF. For the CDR3, the DNA is TGCGCCAGCAGCTTCGGGACACTAAACCCGAGCACTGAAGCTTTCTTT.

The rearrangement joins TRBV6-6 to TRBJ1-5; no reliable D call. Germline values: CDR1 MNHNY, CDR2 SVGAGI (reference sequence). Trimming cost V 2 bases and J 6 bases, with 17 bases left between them. The CDR3 runs 16 residues. CDR3 region: CASSYSATQVGQPQHF. The DNA for the CDR3 is TGTGCCAGCAGTTACAGTGCGACCCAAGTAGGTCAGCCCCAGCATTTT.

The J gene is TRBJ1-5, the V gene TRBV7-8, with TRBD1 as a possible D gene (5 bases). Germline V CDR1 and CDR2: SGHVS, FQNEAQ. The CDR3 runs to 17 residues. The V end lost 5 bases, the J end lost 1 base, and 18 bases lay between the germline ends. Here the CDR3 DNA reads TGTGCCAGCAGCACCGGAGGGGAGTTTTGGAGCAATCAGCCCCAGCATTTT. It codes for CASSTGGEFWSNQPQHF.

The chain employs TRBV4-2 and TRBJ2-3; D gene uncertain. This CDR3 is 16 amino acids long. Trimming left V 0 bases short and J 0 bases short, with 10 bases between. CDR1 LGHNA and CDR2 YNFKEQ come from the germline V gene. The CDR3: CASSQEASLSTDTQYF. The CDR3 DNA reads as TGTGCCAGCAGCCAAGAAGCATCGCTTAGCACAGATACGCAGTATTTT.

This clone was detected a few times. The chain couples TRBV10-2 to TRBJ2-5; 11 positions agree with TRBD2. Unmatched junction bases numbered 6, after V lost 10 bases and J lost 2 bases. Germline V gene lookup returns CDR1 WSHSY and CDR2 SAAADI. The CDR3 is 14 residues long. The CDR3 sequence is CATRLAGIQETQYF. The CDR3 region has the DNA TGCGCCACCCGACTAGCGGGGATTCAAGAGACCCAGTACTTC.

The CDR3 sequence: CSVEDQSGVSGYTF. DNA for the CDR3: TGCAGCGTTGAAGATCAATCCGGGGTTAGTGGCTACACCTTC. This sequence joins TRBV29-1 and TRBJ1-2; D is unresolved. V dropped 0 bases and J dropped 7 bases, with 15 bases sitting between them. In germline, CDR1 is SQVTM, CDR2 ANQGSEA. CDR3 length equals 14 residues.

The chain recombines TRBV7-2 with TRBJ1-6; D is perhaps TRBD1 (6 bases). The V and J ends lost 5 bases and 8 bases respectively, with 16 bases between them. This CDR3 is 15 amino acids long. Germline V gene data show CDR1 as SGHTA and CDR2 as FQGNSA. The CDR3 sequence is CASSPRGGAYSPLHF. CDR3 bases: TGTGCCAGCAGCCCCCGGGGGGGGGCCTATTCACCCCTCCACTTT.

This clone was seen a few times. The rearrangement uses TRBV10-2 and TRBJ1-2, with 7 bases aligning to TRBD1. Germline loops: CDR1 WSHSY, CDR2 SAAADI. This CDR3 has 15 residues. Trimming removed 5 bases from V and 7 bases from J; junction bases left unmatched: 13. The CDR3 sequence: CASSPDRPHLSGYTF. Here the CDR3 DNA reads TGCGCCAGCAGTCCGGACAGGCCCCACCTTAGTGGCTACACCTTC.

The sample holds one count of this clone. The CDR3 DNA reads TGTGCCAGCAGCTCCCTCGGGCCTACTGGAAACACCATATATTTT. It codes for CASSSLGPTGNTIYF. The chain joins TRBV11-2 to TRBJ1-3, with D unresolved. The germline CDR1 and CDR2 sequences are SGHAT and FQNNGV. This CDR3 has 15 amino acids. The V end was cut by 4 bases, the J end by 2 bases, with 12 bases between.

The CDR3: CATSRPSYEQYF. The CDR3 coding sequence is TGTGCCACCAGCAGACCATCCTACGAGCAGTACTTC. The rearrangement links TRBV28 to TRBJ2-7; no clear D. Germline CDR1 reads MDHEN; CDR2 reads SYDVKM. V lost 10 bases to trimming and J lost 1 base, with 11 bases between them. This CDR3 is 12 amino acids long. Full variable domain (missing parts from reference TRBV28 and TRBJ2-7): DVKVTQSSRYLVKRTGEKVFLECVQDMDHENMFWYRQDPGLGLRLIYFSYDVKMKEKGDIPEGYSVSREKKERFSLILESASTNQTSMYLCATSRPSYEQYFGPGTRLTVT.

The chain carries TRBV24-1 and TRBJ1-4; 7 positions agree with TRBD1. The CDR3 is 16 amino acids. V lost 4 bases and J lost 8; bases outside the gene matches: 12. Looked up from germline, CDR1 is KGHDR and CDR2 is SFDVKD. CDR3 residues: CATSEGTVSPGEKLFF. CDR3 nucleotides: TGTGCCACCAGTGAAGGGACAGTATCCCCGGGGGAAAAACTGTTTTTT.

The chain recombines TRBV4-2 with TRBJ1-4; D gene unclear. With 0 bases removed from V and 8 bases from J, the gap between germline ends came to 4 bases. This CDR3 comprises 12 residues. CDR1 and CDR2 (germline): LGHNA, YNFKEQ. CDR3 amino acids: CASSQDGEKLFF. The CDR3 coding sequence is TGTGCCAGCAGCCAAGATGGGGAAAAACTGTTTTTT.

The chain couples TRBV5-1 to TRBJ1-2; D gene unclear. From germline, CDR1 is SGHRS and CDR2 YFSETQ. V was trimmed by 0 bases and J by 2 bases, leaving 11 bases between them. The CDR3 covers 15 residues. The CDR3 loop reads CASSLDVAPNYGYTF. The CDR3 region has the DNA TGCGCCAGCAGCTTGGACGTGGCCCCGAACTATGGCTACACCTTC.

V is TRBV19 and J is TRBJ2-3; 7 bases are shared with TRBD2. The J segment lost 5 bases and the V segment lost 6 bases, leaving 14 bases of the junction unmatched. The length of the CDR3 is 16 residues. Germline V lookup: CDR1 LNHDA, CDR2 SQIVND (reference sequence). CDR3: CASSPTFRGDQDTQYF. In DNA form, the CDR3 reads TGTGCCAGTAGCCCAACCTTCCGGGGGGATCAAGATACGCAGTATTTT.

The chain combines TRBV7-2 with TRBJ1-5; D perhaps matches TRBD1 (5 bases). V was clipped by 4 bases and J by 2 bases, with 12 bases between them. This CDR3 has 15 amino acids. Germline V gene lookup returns CDR1 SGHTA and CDR2 FQGNSA. CDR3 loop: CASSSGRGGNQPQHF. CDR3 sequence (DNA): TGTGCCAGCAGCTCGGGACGGGGAGGCAATCAGCCCCAGCATTTT.

This clone showed up just once. The gene calls are TRBV28 and TRBJ1-2; D is possibly TRBD1 (6 bases). V was shortened by 8 bases and J by 0 bases, with 19 bases between the two germline ends. The CDR3 contains 16 residues. The V gene's germline CDR1 is MDHEN and CDR2 SYDVKM. CDR3 coding DNA: TGTGCCAGCGGCTCACTGACAGGCCAATCTAACTATGGCTACACCTTC. Translated: CASGSLTGQSNYGYTF.

This chain joins TRBV19 and TRBJ1-5, with D uncertain. Germline loops: CDR1 LNHDA, CDR2 SQIVND (reference sequence). Trimming stripped 3 bases from V and 1 base from J, with 16 bases between. The CDR3 loop spans 17 amino acids. Written as DNA, the CDR3 is TGTGCCAGTAGTATCCCTCGAACGTGGCGAAGCAATCAGCCCCAGCATTTT. Its protein product is CASSIPRTWRSNQPQHF.

Regarding this clone: Additional DNA sequences in this sample encode the identical CDR3. This sequence joins TRBV18 and TRBJ1-4; unclear D gene. Per germline, CDR1 KGHSH and CDR2 LQKENI. The CDR3 length is 15 residues. Trimming took off 6 bases at V and 2 bases at J, with 13 bases between the two ends. The CDR3 sequence is CASSPPEYTNEKLFF. The DNA for the CDR3 is TGTGCCAGCTCCCCCCCGGAGTACACTAATGAAAAACTGTTTTTT. The full variable domain, with the rest looked up from reference TRBV18 and TRBJ1-4, is NAGVMQNPRHLVRRRGQEARLRCSPMKGHSHVYWYRQLPEEGLKFMVYLQKENIIDESGMPKERFSAEFPKEGPSILRIQQVVRGDSAAYFCASSPPEYTNEKLFFGSGTQLSVL.

This clone was seen only once. The chain employs TRBV7-2 and TRBJ1-5; 7 nucleotides match TRBD1. Trimming cost V 5 bases and J 6 bases; bases outside gene matches: 13. The CDR3 is 16 residues long. Germline V gene lookup returns CDR1 SGHTA and CDR2 FQGNSA. The CDR3: CASSPTGERRGQPQHF. The CDR3 nucleotides are TGTGCCAGCAGCCCAACAGGGGAGAGAAGGGGTCAGCCCCAGCATTTT.